Described below is a single TCR beta chain sequence and its context. The specificity of this receptor is unknown. No qualities accompany the bases; no much larger clone lies one base away. Unmatched junction bases come to 10, with V trimmed by 5 bases and J by 5 bases. CDR1 is given as MGHRA and CDR2 as YSYEKL, both from the germline V gene. The cysteine opens and the phenylalanine closes a CDR3 of 16 amino acids. The read is trimmed to its CDR3 DNA, 48 bases read in frame from base 1. The data were obtained in a study of CD8 T cells in ankylosing spondylitis (TCRdb year 2017). In the study overall: T cell receptor beta repertoires were profiled in healthy donors and ankylosing spondylitis patients so that disease-linked TCR variants could be found. Samples of peripheral blood were taken, and for ankylosing spondylitis patients, synovial fluid was collected as well. In total, the full study cohort was made up of 108 healthy donors and 25 ankylosing spondylitis patients. Study-level results and caveats: A CD8+ phenotype was shown by the disease-linked clones, which were found at relatively low frequencies in peripheral blood. Some motif variants had previously been reported in the synovial fluid and blood of reactive arthritis patients, which suggests shared mechanisms of disease initiation. Significant enrichment of the disease-linked clones was reported in matched synovial fluid samples from ankylosing spondylitis patients. A TCR beta motif of eight highly homologous amino acid variants appeared characteristic of blood from ankylosing spondylitis patients.

Sequenced on an Illumina HiSeq 2500. TCR beta libraries were prepared by quantitative 5'-RACE with molecular barcodes. The paper's data handling went like this. A new computational method based on a probabilistic model of VDJ rearrangement was used to identify disease-linked TCR variants. TCRdb applied fastp at Q25 and MiXCR to the public reads, then kept only in-frame beta chains. Rows merge per CDR3 protein into single entries with the most common DNA and genes. TCRdb, rather than the study authors, made the V and J calls. The sample has about 360,000 distinct CDR3 sequences on record, 20% of them singletons. The ten largest make up 10% to 15% of the sample.

The sequence came from a male donor with ankylosing spondylitis or in good health (not recorded which). Sequences were obtained from blood, either unsorted or a sorted T cell fraction (not recorded which). The chain links TRBV4-1 with TRBJ2-3; TRBD2 aligns with 10 central bases. The CDR3 in this case is CASSFHLAGEGDTQYF. The DNA sequence is as follows: TGCGCCAGCAGCTTCCATCTAGCGGGGGAGGGAGATACGCAGTATTTT.